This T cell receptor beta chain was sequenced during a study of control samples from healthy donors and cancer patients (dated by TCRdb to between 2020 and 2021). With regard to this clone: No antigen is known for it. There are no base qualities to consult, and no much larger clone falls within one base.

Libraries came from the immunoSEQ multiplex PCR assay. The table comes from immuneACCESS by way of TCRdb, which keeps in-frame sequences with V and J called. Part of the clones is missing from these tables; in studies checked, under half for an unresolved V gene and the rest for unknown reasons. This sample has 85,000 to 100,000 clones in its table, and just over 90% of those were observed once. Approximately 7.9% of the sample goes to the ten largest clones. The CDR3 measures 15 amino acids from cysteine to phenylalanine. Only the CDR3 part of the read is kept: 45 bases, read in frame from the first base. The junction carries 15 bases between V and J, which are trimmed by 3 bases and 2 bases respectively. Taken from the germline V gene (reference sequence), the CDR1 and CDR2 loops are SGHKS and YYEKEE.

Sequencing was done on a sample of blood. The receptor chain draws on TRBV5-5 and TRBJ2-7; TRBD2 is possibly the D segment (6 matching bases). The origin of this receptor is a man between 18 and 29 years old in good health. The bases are TGTGCCAGCAGCTCCCGCGGGGAGGTAACCTACGAGCAGTACTTC. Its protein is CASSSRGEVTYEQYF.